These T cell receptor beta chains were read from a single sample in a study of blood T cells in healthy people across ages. MiXCR, run by TCRdb on the 5' RACE reads, gives a single entry per CDR3 protein. The sample has about 1.4 million distinct CDR3 sequences; roughly 60% are singletons. Specimen: blood. The receptors stem from a man between 18 and 35 years old in good health. Both conserved end residues are part of each CDR3. A D gene is named only where the DNA matches it firmly. Expanded clones are given a class, and other clones once, few, many or no size at all.

d_call clone_size j_call v_call cdr3_aa cdr3_nt
NA NA TRBJ1-6 TRBV20-1 CSASSGQIYNSPLHF TGCAGTGCTAGTAGCGGCCAGATCTATAATTCACCCCTCCACTTT
NA NA TRBJ2-1 TRBV12-3/TRBV12-4 CASSLRPSNEQFF TGTGCCAGCAGCCTGAGACCCAGCAATGAGCAGTTCTTC
NA NA TRBJ2-4 TRBV29-1 CSVGTGIQYF TGCAGCGTTGGTACAGGGATTCAGTACTTC
TRBD1 NA TRBJ2-5 TRBV4-1 CASSHGQASRGETQYF TGCGCCAGCAGCCATGGCCAAGCGAGCAGGGGGGAGACCCAGTACTTC
TRBD2 NA TRBJ2-3 TRBV7-9 CASSFAGRADTQYF TGTGCCAGCAGCTTCGCGGGGAGGGCAGATACGCAGTATTTT
TRBD2 NA TRBJ2-7 TRBV5-5 CASSPTSQTYERYF TGTGCCAGCAGCCCGACTAGCCAAACCTACGAGCGGTACTTC
TRBD1 NA TRBJ2-5 TRBV6-5 CASSTRGPTETQYF TGTGCCAGCAGTACCAGGGGGCCTACGGAGACCCAGTACTTC
NA few TRBJ1-5 TRBV6-2/TRBV6-3 CASSYRRNSNQPQHF TGTGCCAGCAGTTACAGGCGAAATAGCAATCAGCCCCAGCATTTT
NA few TRBJ2-7 TRBV18 CASSPHTETAYEQYF TGTGCCAGCTCACCACATACAGAAACAGCCTACGAGCAGTACTTC
NA few TRBJ2-7 TRBV27 CASKGPYEQYF TGTGCCAGCAAAGGTCCCTACGAGCAGTACTTC
NA NA TRBJ2-1 TRBV4-1 CASTFTASRNEQFF TGCGCCAGCACCTTTACTGCTAGCAGGAATGAGCAGTTCTTC
TRBD1 few TRBJ1-5 TRBV12-3/TRBV12-4 CASSQDRRSTPQHF TGTGCCAGCAGCCAGGACAGGCGCTCAACGCCCCAGCATTTT
NA NA TRBJ2-3 TRBV12-3/TRBV12-4 CASLSTQGKDTQYF TGTGCCAGTCTGAGTACACAGGGTAAAGATACGCAGTATTTT
NA NA TRBJ2-2 TRBV4-1 CAISQYIRGRGPSGELFF TGCGCCATCAGCCAATATATAAGGGGCAGGGGACCTTCCGGGGAGCTGTTTTTT
NA NA TRBJ2-1 TRBV11-2 CASSSVGRRSGPYNEQFF TGTGCCAGCAGCTCAGTCGGCCGACGCTCCGGCCCCTACAATGAGCAGTTCTTC
NA NA TRBJ1-2 TRBV6-5 CASSYSTSGNGYTF TGTGCCAGCAGTTACTCGACTTCGGGGAATGGCTACACCTTC
NA NA TRBJ2-7 TRBV4-1 CASSPSGTQGYEQYF TGCGCCAGCAGCCCGTCCGGGACTCAAGGCTACGAGCAGTACTTC
NA NA TRBJ1-3 TRBV4-3 CASSHQSGNTIYF TGCGCCAGCAGCCACCAATCTGGAAACACCATATATTTT
NA few TRBJ2-7 TRBV4-1 CASSQEYQGWAYEQYF TGCGCCAGCAGCCAAGAATACCAGGGGTGGGCCTACGAGCAGTACTTC
NA NA TRBJ1-5 TRBV3-1 CASSQGFGGKPQHF TGTGCCAGCAGCCAAGGTTTTGGGGGGAAGCCCCAGCATTTT
NA few TRBJ1-2 TRBV11-2 CASSPPRAGGSYGYTF TGTGCCAGCAGCCCCCCTAGGGCCGGGGGGAGTTATGGCTACACCTTC
TRBD2 NA TRBJ2-4 TRBV2 CASSEPNRDYTYEEYF TGTGCCAGCAGTGAACCCAACCGGGACTATACTTACGAGGAGTACTTC
TRBD1 once TRBJ1-2 TRBV3-1 CASSPGQGGNYGYTF TGTGCCAGCAGCCCGGGACAGGGAGGAAACTATGGCTACACCTTC
NA NA TRBJ2-1 TRBV4-1 CASSQDPPAYNEQFF TGCGCCAGCAGCCAAGATCCTCCAGCCTACAATGAGCAGTTCTTC
TRBD1 NA TRBJ1-2 TRBV15 CATSRDLGTGGDGYTF TGTGCCACCAGCAGAGATCTGGGGACAGGGGGCGACGGCTACACCTTC
TRBD2 once TRBJ2-7 TRBV4-2 CASSQRTSGRNEQYF TGTGCCAGCAGCCAACGGACTAGCGGGAGAAACGAGCAGTACTTC
NA once TRBJ1-6 TRBV4-2 CASSQNLDGSPLHF TGTGCCAGCAGCCAAAATCTCGACGGGTCACCCCTCCACTTT
TRBD2 NA TRBJ2-3 TRBV7-2 CASSFSRGSTDTQYF TGTGCCAGCAGCTTTTCGCGGGGGAGCACAGATACGCAGTATTTT
NA few TRBJ1-2 TRBV7-8 CASTAGRVLINYGYTF TGTGCCAGCACCGCGGGCAGGGTTCTCATAAACTATGGCTACACCTTC
NA NA TRBJ2-1 TRBV29-1 CSVESRGLNEQFF TGCAGCGTTGAAAGTCGCGGGTTAAATGAGCAGTTCTTC
NA few TRBJ2-7 TRBV12-3/TRBV12-4 CASSLDSGGFEQYF TGTGCCAGCAGTTTAGATAGCGGAGGGTTCGAGCAGTACTTC
TRBD2 NA TRBJ2-3 TRBV2 CAGRRDYQGPDTQYF TGTGCCGGCAGGAGGGACTACCAAGGACCAGATACGCAGTATTTT
NA few TRBJ2-5 TRBV27 CASSFSAQETQYF TGTGCCAGCAGTTTTTCGGCCCAAGAGACCCAGTACTTC
TRBD1 NA TRBJ2-5 TRBV6-5 CASSYQGAETQYF TGTGCCAGCAGTTACCAGGGGGCAGAGACCCAGTACTTC
TRBD2 NA TRBJ2-3 TRBV10-3 CAISESERDSTDTQYF TGTGCCATCAGTGAGTCGGAGCGGGACAGCACAGATACGCAGTATTTT
TRBD1 once TRBJ2-7 TRBV6-6 CASSTTRDRELRYEQYF TGTGCCAGCAGTACAACCCGGGACAGGGAACTTCGCTACGAGCAGTACTTC
NA NA TRBJ2-7 TRBV20-1 CSALPRDTVYEQYF TGCAGTGCCCTTCCCCGGGACACAGTCTACGAGCAGTACTTC
NA NA TRBJ1-6 TRBV7-8 CASSLFPPGPFPNNSPLHF TGTGCCAGCAGCTTATTTCCGCCAGGGCCTTTTCCCAATAATTCACCCCTCCACTTT
NA NA TRBJ1-4 TRBV7-9 CASSIPGAPNEKLFF TGTGCCAGCAGCATCCCAGGGGCTCCTAATGAAAAACTGTTTTTT
NA NA TRBJ1-6 TRBV4-1 CASSQGDNAHINSPLHF TGCGCCAGCAGCCAAGGAGACAACGCTCACATTAATTCACCCCTCCACTTT
NA NA TRBJ2-5 TRBV20-1 CSARGSQGNEQYF TGCAGTGCTAGAGGCTCACAGGGAAATGAGCAGTACTTC
NA few TRBJ2-4 TRBV4-2 CASSQDKGKWAKNIQYF TGTGCCAGCAGCCAAGATAAAGGGAAATGGGCCAAAAACATTCAGTACTTC
NA NA TRBJ2-1 TRBV10-3 CATHSEQMVNEQFF TGTGCCACTCACAGCGAACAGATGGTTAATGAGCAGTTCTTC
NA NA TRBJ2-4 TRBV5-1 CASSLVGTLEGNIQYF TGCGCCAGCAGCTTGGTAGGAACCCTCGAGGGAAACATTCAGTACTTC
NA NA TRBJ2-5 TRBV12-3/TRBV12-4 CASSWDRETQYF TGTGCCAGCAGTTGGGATCGGGAGACCCAGTACTTC
TRBD1 NA TRBJ1-2 TRBV7-9 CASSRGTDHGYTF TGTGCCAGCAGCAGAGGGACAGATCATGGCTACACCTTC
NA NA TRBJ2-4 TRBV25-1 CASSPGGTNKAKNIQYF TGTGCCAGCAGTCCCGGGGGGACAAATAAGGCCAAAAACATTCAGTACTTC
NA NA TRBJ2-7 TRBV20-1 CSARDSAVSSYEQYF TGCAGTGCTAGAGATAGCGCGGTGTCGAGCTACGAGCAGTACTTC
NA NA TRBJ1-2 TRBV7-9 CASTYLEIGYTF TGTGCCAGCACCTATTTGGAAATTGGCTACACCTTC
NA NA TRBJ1-2 TRBV4-3 CASSQEGREHGYTF TGCGCCAGCAGCCAAGAGGGCAGGGAGCATGGCTACACCTTC